A single sample gave rise to the 10 T cell receptor beta chains below, sequenced in a study of T-cell reconstitution after alpha-beta-depleted transplantation in children listed by TCRdb under 2016. The receptor library was made with PCR. Sequenced using an Illumina HiSeq 2500. TCR library preparation used molecular barcoding, with unique molecular identifiers applied to normalize quantification of the TCRbeta repertoire. Through fastp at Q25 and MiXCR, TCRdb rebuilt clones from the public reads, retaining in-frame beta chains. Rows are combined by CDR3 protein, so each entry shows the most common genes and DNA. Within this sample are some 840,000 distinct CDR3 sequences, with roughly 15% of them counted one time only. The ten largest clones represent around 5.3% of the sample. The sample's treatment or condition label is to be understood as: allogeneic hematopoietic cell transplantation with graft depleted of TCRalphabeta T cells and CD19 B cells.

The starting material was PBMCs, mostly from graft donor cells, obtained 360 days after TCRalphabeta/CD19-depleted stem cell transplant. The receptors were gathered from a male patient aged 10 to 17 who had a stem cell transplant for acute lymphoblastic leukemia, so the T cells may come from the graft donor.

The rearrangement uses TRBV19 and TRBJ2-2; 7 bases fit TRBD1. V lost 5 bases, J lost 1 base, and 4 bases stayed unmatched. The germline V gene has CDR1 LNHDA and CDR2 SQIVND (reference sequence). The CDR3 is 15 amino acids. The CDR3 sequence: CASSWGQMNTGELFF. CDR3 in DNA: TGTGCCAGTAGTTGGGGACAGATGAACACCGGGGAGCTGTTTTTT.

The table lists this clonotype with a few counts. The V call is TRBV12-3 or TRBV12-4, the J call TRBJ2-1, with TRBD2 matching 9 bases. The CDR3 has 15 amino acids. V was clipped by 7 bases and J by 3 bases; unmatched bases: 7. CDR3 amino acids: CASTDGLAIYNEQFF. The DNA of the CDR3 is TGTGCCAGCACCGATGGACTAGCGATCTACAATGAGCAGTTCTTC.

The chain carries TRBV2 and TRBJ2-6; TRBD2 matches at 11 bases. Germline loops: CDR1 SNHLY, CDR2 FYNNEI. The junction had 7 bases not matched to a gene; V was cut back by 5 bases and J by 4 bases. The CDR3 is made up of 17 amino acids. The CDR3 protein is CASSIIAGGLGANVLTF. The CDR3 bases are TGTGCCAGCAGTATAATAGCGGGAGGGCTAGGGGCCAACGTCCTGACTTTC.

The gene calls are TRBV10-3 and TRBJ2-4; D is unclear. Looked up from germline, CDR1 is ENHRY and CDR2 is SYGVKD. Trimming stripped 0 bases from V and 0 bases from J, with 6 bases between. The CDR3 extends over 15 amino acids. CDR3 amino acids: CAISESALAKNIQYF. The CDR3 region has the DNA TGTGCCATCAGTGAGTCTGCCCTAGCCAAAAACATTCAGTACTTC.

This clonotype came up a few times. V usage is TRBV7-2 and J usage is TRBJ2-7; D is undetermined. The germline gives CDR1 SGHTA, CDR2 FQGNSA. This CDR3 region has 13 residues. V shed 3 bases and J shed 3 bases, with 9 bases lying between them. The CDR3 DNA is TGTGCCAGCAGCTTCCTGGGTCTCTACGAGCAGTACTTC. This sequence encodes CASSFLGLYEQYF.

This clonotype was counted a few times. The V call is TRBV12-3 or TRBV12-4, the J call TRBJ2-2, with D hard to call. CDR3 length equals 15 residues. Trimming cost V 2 bases and J 3 bases, with 10 bases left between them. CDR3 sequence: CASSLKVRYTGELFF. The CDR3 bases are TGTGCCAGCAGTTTAAAGGTCCGGTACACCGGGGAGCTGTTTTTT.

The chain has TRBV12-3 or TRBV12-4 and TRBJ2-7; maybe TRBD1 (6 bases). The CDR3 length is 15 residues. V lost 3 bases to trimming and J lost 4 bases, with 16 bases between them. DNA of the CDR3: TGTGCCAGCAGTTTCCCACACGGACAGACTTACGAGCAGTACTTC. It translates to CASSFPHGQTYEQYF.

The table lists this clonotype with a few counts. The rearrangement joins TRBV20-1 to TRBJ2-5, with 9 bases aligning to TRBD2. Germline CDR1 DFQATT, CDR2 SNEGSKA (reference sequence). V lost 4 bases and J lost 0; bases outside the gene matches: 15. This CDR3 spans 18 amino acids. CDR3 region: CSATGSSGIREYQETQYF. CDR3 sequence (DNA): TGCAGTGCTACTGGGTCTAGCGGGATTCGGGAGTACCAAGAGACCCAGTACTTC.

J is TRBJ1-4 and V is TRBV29-1, with 11 bases fitting TRBD1. In germline, CDR1 is SQVTM, CDR2 ANQGSEA. V was clipped by 5 bases and J by 8 bases; unmatched bases: 7. The CDR3 consists of 14 residues. The CDR3 coding sequence is TGCAGCGTTTCCGGACAGGGGGCAGGAGAAAAACTGTTTTTT. Translating gives CSVSGQGAGEKLFF.

The V and J genes are TRBV20-1 and TRBJ1-5; D call uncertain. The V gene lost 0 bases and the J gene lost 10 bases, with 13 bases spanning the gap. Germline loops: CDR1 DFQATT, CDR2 SNEGSKA (reference sequence). CDR3 length equals 13 residues. In DNA form, the CDR3 reads TGCAGTGCTAGAGAAGAACGGATGGCACCCCAGCATTTT. Translated, it gives CSAREERMAPQHF.